This TCR beta chain was captured by sequencing in a study of identifying expanded T cells in peripheral blood. The protocol was immunoSEQ multiplex PCR, while the TCRdb copy is restricted to in-frame clones and leaves out a portion. The sample lists about 100,000 clones, roughly 88% occurring once. Regarding this clone: Antigen specificity is unknown. Germline and junction disagree at one end, which may indicate a read error.

Findings of the study overall: Differentially abundant clones: roughly 1.2 between replicates, about 15 at roughly 13 days, less than 20 at four.

No infections or other immune events were documented during collection. CDR3 size: 15 residues. Germline V gene sequence: CDR1 SGHRS, CDR2 YFSETQ. The receptor was isolated from a person aged 18 to 70 in good health. The chain carries TRBV5-1 and TRBJ2-7, with D perhaps matching TRBD1 or TRBD2 (5 bases each). Sequencing input: blood. CDR3 sequence: CASSLLSGSSHEQYF. For the CDR3, the DNA is TGCGCCAGCAGCTTATTGTCAGGGAGCTCCCACGAGCAGTACTTC.